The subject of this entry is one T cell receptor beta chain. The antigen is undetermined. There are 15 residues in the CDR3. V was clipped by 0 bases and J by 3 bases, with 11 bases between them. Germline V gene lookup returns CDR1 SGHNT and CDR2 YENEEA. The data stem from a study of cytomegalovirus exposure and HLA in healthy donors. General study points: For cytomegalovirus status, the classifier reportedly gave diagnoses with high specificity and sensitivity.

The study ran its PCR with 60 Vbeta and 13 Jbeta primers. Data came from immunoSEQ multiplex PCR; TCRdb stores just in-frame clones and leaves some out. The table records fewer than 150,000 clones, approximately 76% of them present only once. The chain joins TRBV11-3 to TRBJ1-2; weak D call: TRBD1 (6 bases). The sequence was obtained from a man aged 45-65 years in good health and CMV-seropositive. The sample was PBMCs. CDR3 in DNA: TGTGCCAGCAGCTTAGATACAGGGACCCACTATGGCTACACCTTC. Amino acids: CASSLDTGTHYGYTF.